The T cell receptor (beta chain) under discussion was sequenced for a study of blood T cell repertoires in COVID-19. As processed by the authors: From reference gene primer amplification, estimates of nucleated cell counts were derived. The repertoire was sequenced with immunoSEQ multiplex PCR; TCRdb's copy has only in-frame clones and lacks some. V, J and clone size are those of that table, while D and trimming were read from the DNA. The sample contains about 14,000 clones, about 87% of which appear only once. Germline lookup yields CDR1 MDHEN and CDR2 SYDVKM. V dropped 3 bases and J dropped 9; count of bases not matched to a gene: 7. This CDR3 has 15 residues.

This clonotype was obtained from a human donor in a cohort sampled during active COVID-19. Sequencing was done on a sample of peripheral blood. The chain combines TRBV28 with TRBJ1-6; 8 nucleotides match TRBD1. This CDR3 reads CASSFLQGGSSPLHF. CDR3 in DNA: TGTGCCAGCAGTTTCCTACAGGGGGGCAGTTCACCCCTCCACTTT.